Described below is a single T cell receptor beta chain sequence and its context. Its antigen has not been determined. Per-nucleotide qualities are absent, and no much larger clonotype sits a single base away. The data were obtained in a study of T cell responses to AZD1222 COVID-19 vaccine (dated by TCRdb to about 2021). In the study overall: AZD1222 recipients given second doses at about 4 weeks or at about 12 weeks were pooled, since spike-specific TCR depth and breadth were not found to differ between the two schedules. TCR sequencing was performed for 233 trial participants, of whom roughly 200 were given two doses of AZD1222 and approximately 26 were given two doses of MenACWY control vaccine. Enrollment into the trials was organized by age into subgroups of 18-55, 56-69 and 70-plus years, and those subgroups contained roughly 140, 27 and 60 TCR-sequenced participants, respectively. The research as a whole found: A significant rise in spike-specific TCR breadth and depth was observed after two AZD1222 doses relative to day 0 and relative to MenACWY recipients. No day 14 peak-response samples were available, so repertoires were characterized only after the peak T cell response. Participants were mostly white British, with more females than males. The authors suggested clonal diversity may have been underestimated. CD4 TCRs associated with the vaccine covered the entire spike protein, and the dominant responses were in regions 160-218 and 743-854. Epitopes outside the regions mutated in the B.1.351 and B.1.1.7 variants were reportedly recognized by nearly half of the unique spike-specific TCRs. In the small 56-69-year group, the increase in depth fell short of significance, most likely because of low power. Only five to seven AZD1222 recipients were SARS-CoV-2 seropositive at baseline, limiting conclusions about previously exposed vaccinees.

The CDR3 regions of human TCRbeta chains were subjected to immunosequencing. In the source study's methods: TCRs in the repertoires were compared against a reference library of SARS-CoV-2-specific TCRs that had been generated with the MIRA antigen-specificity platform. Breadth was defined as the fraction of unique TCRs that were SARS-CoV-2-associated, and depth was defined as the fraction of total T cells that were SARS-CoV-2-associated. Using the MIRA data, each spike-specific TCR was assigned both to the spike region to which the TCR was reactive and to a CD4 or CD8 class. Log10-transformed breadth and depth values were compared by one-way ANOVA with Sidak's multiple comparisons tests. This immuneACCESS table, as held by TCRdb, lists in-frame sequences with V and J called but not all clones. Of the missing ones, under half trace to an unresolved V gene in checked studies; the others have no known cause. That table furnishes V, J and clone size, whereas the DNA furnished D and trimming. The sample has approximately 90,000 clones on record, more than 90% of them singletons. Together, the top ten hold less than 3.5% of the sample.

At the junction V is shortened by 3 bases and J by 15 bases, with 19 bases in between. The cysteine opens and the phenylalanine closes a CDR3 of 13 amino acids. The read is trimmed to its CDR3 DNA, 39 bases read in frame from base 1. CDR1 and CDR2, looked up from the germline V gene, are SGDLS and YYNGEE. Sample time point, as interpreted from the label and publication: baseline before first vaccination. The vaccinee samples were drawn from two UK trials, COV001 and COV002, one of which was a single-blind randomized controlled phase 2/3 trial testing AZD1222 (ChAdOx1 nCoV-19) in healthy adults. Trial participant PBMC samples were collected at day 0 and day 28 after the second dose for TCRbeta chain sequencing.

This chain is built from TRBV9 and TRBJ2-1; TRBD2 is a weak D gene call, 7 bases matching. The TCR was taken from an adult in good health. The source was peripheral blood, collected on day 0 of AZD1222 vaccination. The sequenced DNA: TGTGCCAGCAGCGAAAACATGGGGGGGCATGTGTTCTTC. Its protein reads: CASSENMGGHVFF. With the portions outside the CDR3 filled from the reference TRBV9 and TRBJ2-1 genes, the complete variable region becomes DSGVTQTPKHLITATGQRVTLRCSPRSGDLSVYWYQQSLDQGLQFLIQYYNGEERAKGNILERFSAQQFPDLHSELNLSSLELGDSALYFCASSENMGGHVFFGPGTRLTVL.